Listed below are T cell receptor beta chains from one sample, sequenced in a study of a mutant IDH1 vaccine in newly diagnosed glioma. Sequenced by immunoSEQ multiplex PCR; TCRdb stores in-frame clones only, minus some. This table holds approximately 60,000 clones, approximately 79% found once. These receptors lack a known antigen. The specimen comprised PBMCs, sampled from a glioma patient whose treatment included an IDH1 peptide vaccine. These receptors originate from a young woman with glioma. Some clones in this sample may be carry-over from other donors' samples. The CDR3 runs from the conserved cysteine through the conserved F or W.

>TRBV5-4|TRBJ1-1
CASRSTGAEAFF
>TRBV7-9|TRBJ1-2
CASSRTGVGYTF
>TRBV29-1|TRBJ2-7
CSVVAGRYEQYF
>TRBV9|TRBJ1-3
CASSHGQGVTGNTIYF
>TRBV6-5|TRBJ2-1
CASSYSWDGWQFF
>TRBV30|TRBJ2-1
CAWSAAWGPYNEQFF
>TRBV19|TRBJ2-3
CASSIGDWSAADTQYF
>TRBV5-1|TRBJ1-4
CASSLYRGDEKLFF
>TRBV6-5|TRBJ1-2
CASTGGFGYTF
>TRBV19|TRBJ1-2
CASSGTGRYGYTF
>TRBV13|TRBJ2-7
CASSPSAERAMEQYF
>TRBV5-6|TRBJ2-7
CASSLGGGLDEQYF
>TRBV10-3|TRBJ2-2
CAIKSTGTENTGELFF
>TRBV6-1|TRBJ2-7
CASSELPPPYEQYF
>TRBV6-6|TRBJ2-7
CASSPAPSSYEQYF
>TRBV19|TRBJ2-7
CASNPYAGGPGEQYF
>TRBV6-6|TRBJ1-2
CASTNTGTGGYTF
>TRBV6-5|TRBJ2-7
CASRRDKVSYEQYF
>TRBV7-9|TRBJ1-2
CASSRQPGGYTF
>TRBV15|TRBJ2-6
CATSRIGTGSSGANVLTF
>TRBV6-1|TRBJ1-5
CASRVSDNQPQHF
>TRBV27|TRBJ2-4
CASSLQGLGDIQYF
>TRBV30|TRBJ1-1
CAWGPTNTEAFF
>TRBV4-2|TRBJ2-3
CASSQDITSGQAADTQYF
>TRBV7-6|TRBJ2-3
CASSLGGGTSTDTQYF
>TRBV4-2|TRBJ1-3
CASSQDVGQGSGNTIYF
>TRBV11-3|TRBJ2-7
CASSRRGLAEYEQYF
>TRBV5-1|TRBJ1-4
CASSLQGVHANEKLFF
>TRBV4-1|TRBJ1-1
CASSPRAWANTEAFF
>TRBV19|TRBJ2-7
CASSPGQGAYEQYF
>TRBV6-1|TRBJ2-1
CASSGRTSGKGEQFF
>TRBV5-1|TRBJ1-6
CASSLEGGRRDNSPLHF
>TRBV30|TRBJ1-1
CAWSNPRQGNTEAFF
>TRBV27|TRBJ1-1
CASTRPFTGKGTEAFF
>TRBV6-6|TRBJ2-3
CASSYGLAGATDTQYF
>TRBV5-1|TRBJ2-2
CASSFSPEGARPGELFF
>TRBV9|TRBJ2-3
CASSSKSGYTQYF
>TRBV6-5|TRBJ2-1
CASGGAAYNEQFF
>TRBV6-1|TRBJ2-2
CAGYGQGAHGELFF
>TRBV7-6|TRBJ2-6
CASSLAPPGGRLGANVLTF
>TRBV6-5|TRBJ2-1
CASRTGGGPSNEQFF
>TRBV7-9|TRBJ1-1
CASTSTFGGGTANTEAFF
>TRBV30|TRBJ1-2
CAWSAPSGTPTPNGYTF
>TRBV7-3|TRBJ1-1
CASSLSGYTEAFF
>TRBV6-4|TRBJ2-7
CASSRDRGDEQYF
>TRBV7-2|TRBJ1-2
CASSLPLQGAVGGYTF
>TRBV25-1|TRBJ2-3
CASSQQGSGRTDTQYF
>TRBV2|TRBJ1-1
CASSYGQGRSTEAFF
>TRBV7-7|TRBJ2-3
CASSPLTARTDTQYF
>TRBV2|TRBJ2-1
CASSTSGIEQFF
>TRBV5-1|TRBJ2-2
CASSGTGTLAGELFF
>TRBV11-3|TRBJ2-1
CASRKREGLFNEQFF
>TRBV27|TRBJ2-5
CASSPGIYDFGETQYF
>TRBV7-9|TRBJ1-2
CASSLAGQGFGYTF
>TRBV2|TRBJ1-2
CASSGVGVGGYTF
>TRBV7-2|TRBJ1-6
CASSSPAEGNSPLHF
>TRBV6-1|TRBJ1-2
CASTLGGPYGYTF
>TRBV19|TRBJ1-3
CASRLDRSSGNTIYF